The entry below gives a single TCR beta chain sequence along with its context. In the original processing: Amplifying reference gene primers gave estimates of nucleated cell counts. TCRdb's copy holds only in-frame clones and misses some; the assay was immunoSEQ multiplex PCR. That table gives V, J and clone size, and the DNA gave D and trimming. Here the sample spans over 90,000 clones, around nine tenths being singletons. The V gene lost 4 bases and the J gene lost 0 bases, with 7 bases spanning the gap. CDR3 size: 14 residues. CDR1 is SEHNR, CDR2 FQNEAQ, per germline (reference sequence). The sample is drawn from a study of blood T cell repertoires in COVID-19. Overall study context: Acute and convalescent COVID-19 samples came from the United States, Italy and Spain.

The sequence came from a man between 45 and 60 years old with acute or convalescent COVID-19. Sequenced: peripheral blood. V and J are TRBV7-9 and TRBJ1-3; tentative D call: TRBD1 (5 bases). CDR3 protein: CASSYRSSGNTIYF. The CDR3, as DNA: TGTGCCAGCAGCTACAGGAGCTCTGGAAACACCATATATTTT.